The subject of this entry is one T cell receptor (beta chain). J lost 2 bases, V lost 7 bases, and 6 bases had no gene match. Germline loops: CDR1 MGHRA, CDR2 YSYEKL. The CDR3 has 14 amino acids. This record belongs to a study of technical replicates of blood from a few donors. Only in-frame clones appear in the TCRdb table, and some are missing; sequencing was by immunoSEQ multiplex PCR. The table shows under 85,000 clones, with roughly 90% occurring only once. The TCR was taken from a human donor in good health. The chain joins TRBV4-1 to TRBJ2-3, with TRBD2 matching 7 bases. The sequenced sample consisted of T cells isolated from PBMCs. In DNA, the CDR3 is TGCGCCAGCACTAGCGGAAGGAACACAGATACGCAGTATTTT. This sequence encodes CASTSGRNTDTQYF.